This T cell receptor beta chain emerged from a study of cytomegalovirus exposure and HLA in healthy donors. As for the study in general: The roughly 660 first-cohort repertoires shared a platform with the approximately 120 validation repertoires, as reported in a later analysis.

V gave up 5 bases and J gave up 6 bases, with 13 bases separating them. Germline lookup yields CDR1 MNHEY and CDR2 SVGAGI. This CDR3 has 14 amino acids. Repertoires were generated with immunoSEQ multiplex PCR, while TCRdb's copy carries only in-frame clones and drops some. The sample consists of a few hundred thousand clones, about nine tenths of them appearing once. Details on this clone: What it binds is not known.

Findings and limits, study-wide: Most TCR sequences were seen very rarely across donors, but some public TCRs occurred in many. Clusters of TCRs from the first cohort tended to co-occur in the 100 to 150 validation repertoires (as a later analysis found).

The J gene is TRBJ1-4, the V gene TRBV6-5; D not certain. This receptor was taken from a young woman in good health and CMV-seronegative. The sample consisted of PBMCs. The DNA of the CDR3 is TGTGCCAGCAGTGGTCAGCGTAAGGATGAAAAACTGTTTTTT. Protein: CASSGQRKDEKLFF.